Each of the 12 T cell receptor beta chains below was sequenced from the same sample in a study of somatic mutations in cytotoxic T cells in rheumatoid arthritis. The table came from immunoSEQ multiplex PCR; TCRdb's copy has only in-frame clones and leaves some out. The sample records about 27,000 clones, approximately 73% being singletons. Material for sequencing was CD8+ T cells sorted from blood. These receptors were obtained from a woman under 30 in good health.

The gene calls are TRBV28 and TRBJ2-7; the match to TRBD1 covers 9 bases. CDR3 length equals 15 residues. The junction had 6 bases not matched to a gene; V was cut back by 6 bases and J by 0 bases. Per germline, CDR1 MDHEN and CDR2 SYDVKM. In DNA form, the CDR3 reads TGTGCCAGCAGCCCGTCGGGACAGGGCTCCTACGAGCAGTACTTC. It codes for CASSPSGQGSYEQYF.

This clone has a handful of counts. This chain connects TRBV4-1 to TRBJ2-1; unclear D gene. Germline CDR1 is MGHRA and CDR2 is YSYEKL. This CDR3 has 16 amino acids. Trimming took off 1 base at V and 0 bases at J, with 10 bases between the two ends. CDR3 region: CASSQAGSPSYNEQFF. The CDR3 coding sequence is TGCGCCAGCAGCCAAGCGGGCTCTCCCTCCTACAATGAGCAGTTCTTC.

The chain links TRBV6-1 to TRBJ2-7; D not certain. V was clipped by 6 bases and J by 1 base, with 10 bases between them. The germline V gene encodes CDR1 MNHNS and CDR2 SASEGT. This CDR3 is built from 13 residues. Here the CDR3 reads CASSAGSSYEQYV. The CDR3 DNA is TGTGCCAGCAGCGCTGGGTCATCCTACGAGCAGTACGTC.

The chain combines TRBV30 with TRBJ2-7, with no clear D. V lost 1 base to trimming and J lost 2 bases, with 9 bases between them. This CDR3 has 13 amino acids. Germline CDR1 GTSNPN, CDR2 SVGIG (reference sequence). The CDR3 loop reads CAWSAQSPYEQYF. The CDR3, as DNA: TGTGCCTGGAGTGCACAGAGTCCCTACGAGCAGTACTTC. The full variable domain, with the rest looked up from reference TRBV30 and TRBJ2-7, is SQTIHQWPATLVQPVGSPLSLECTVEGTSNPNLYWYRQAAGRGLQLLFYSVGIGQISSEVPQNLSASRPQDRQFILSSKKLLLSDSGFYLCAWSAQSPYEQYFGPGTRLTVT.

This clone was observed a handful of times. The CDR3 bases are TGCACCAGCAGCCAAGGGGAACTGAGTACTACCTACGAGCAGTACTTC. It specifies CTSSQGELSTTYEQYF. The chain links TRBV1 to TRBJ2-7. TRBV1 is tagged as a pseudogene. The CDR3 runs 16 residues.

The rearrangement links TRBV29-1 to TRBJ2-7; unclear D gene. The V end lost 5 bases, the J end lost 0 bases, and 11 bases lay between the germline ends. Germline-derived CDR1 and CDR2 are SQVTM and ANQGSEA. The CDR3 is 13 amino acids. The CDR3 sequence is CSVSASSSYEQYF. As DNA, the CDR3 is TGCAGCGTTTCTGCCTCGAGCTCCTACGAGCAGTACTTC.

This clone was seen only a few times. This rearrangement joins TRBV19 to TRBJ2-7; 10 bases are a match to TRBD2. Germline V lookup: CDR1 LNHDA, CDR2 SQIVND (reference sequence). This CDR3 has 15 amino acids. The V gene end was trimmed by 3 bases and the J gene end by 5 bases; junction bases not matched to a gene: 7. This CDR3 reads CASSIGTSGMNEQYF. The CDR3 DNA reads TGTGCCAGTAGTATCGGTACTAGCGGGATGAACGAGCAGTACTTC.

The chain uses TRBV27 and TRBJ2-7; D is perhaps TRBD1 or TRBD2 (5 bases each). Between the trimmed V and J ends, which lost 4 bases and 3 bases, there was a span of 13 bases. The CDR3 has 14 amino acids. CDR1 and CDR2 from the germline V gene are MNHEY and SMNVEV (reference sequence). CDR3 in amino acids: CASSSGTGYYEQYF. The CDR3 bases are TGTGCCAGCAGTTCCGGGACGGGATACTACGAGCAGTACTTC.

The chain carries TRBV27 and TRBJ1-6; D is undetermined. The germline V and J ends were trimmed by 6 bases and 6 bases, with 6 bases remaining between them. This CDR3 region has 12 residues. CDR1 is MNHEY, CDR2 SMNVEV, per germline (reference sequence). The CDR3 is CASRPGNSPLHF. DNA of the CDR3: TGTGCCAGCAGGCCGGGTAATTCACCCCTCCACTTT.

The chain carries TRBV4-1 and TRBJ2-1; 8 bases align to TRBD1. The CDR3 is 13 amino acids. CDR1 and CDR2 from the germline V gene are MGHRA and YSYEKL. V lost 4 bases and J lost 9; bases outside the gene matches: 5. DNA for the CDR3: TGCGCCAGCAGCCGACAGGGGATGGGTGAGCAGTTCTTC. This gives the protein CASSRQGMGEQFF.

The rearrangement links TRBV27 to TRBJ1-5; D is unresolved. V shed 4 bases and J shed 3 bases, with 10 bases lying between them. Germline V gives CDR1 MNHEY, CDR2 SMNVEV (reference sequence). The CDR3 extends over 14 amino acids. This chain's CDR3 is CASSSGGPNQPQHF. The CDR3 DNA reads TGTGCCAGCAGTTCAGGCGGCCCCAATCAGCCCCAGCATTTT.

This clone was found a few times. Other DNA sequences within the sample encode an identical CDR3. The CDR3 region is CASSPGGAEAFF. The CDR3 DNA follows: TGTGCCAGCAGCCCCGGGGGAGCTGAAGCTTTCTTT. This sequence joins TRBV7-9 and TRBJ1-1, with D maybe TRBD1 (5 bases). V lost 5 bases and J 6 bases, leaving 10 bases between the germline ends. CDR3 size: 12 residues. Germline CDR1 is SEHNR and CDR2 is FQNEAQ (reference sequence).